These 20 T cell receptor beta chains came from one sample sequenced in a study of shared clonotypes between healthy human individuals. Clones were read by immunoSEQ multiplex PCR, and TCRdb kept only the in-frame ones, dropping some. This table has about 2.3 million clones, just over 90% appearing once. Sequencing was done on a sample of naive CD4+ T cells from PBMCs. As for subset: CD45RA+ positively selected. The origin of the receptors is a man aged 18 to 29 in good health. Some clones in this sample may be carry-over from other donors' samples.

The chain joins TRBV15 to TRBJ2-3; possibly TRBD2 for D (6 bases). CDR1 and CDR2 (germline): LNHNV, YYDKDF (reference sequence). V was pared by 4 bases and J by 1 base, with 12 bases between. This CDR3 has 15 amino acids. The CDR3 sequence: CATSMEGGRTDTQYF. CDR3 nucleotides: TGTGCCACCAGCATGGAGGGAGGACGCACAGATACGCAGTATTTT.

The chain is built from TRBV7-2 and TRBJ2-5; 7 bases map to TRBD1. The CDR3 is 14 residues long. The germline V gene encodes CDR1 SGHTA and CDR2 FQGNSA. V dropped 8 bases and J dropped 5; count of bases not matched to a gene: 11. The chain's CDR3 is CASSRLGGRETQYF. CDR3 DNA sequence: TGTGCCAGCTCGCGGTTAGGGGGCCGGGAGACCCAGTACTTC.

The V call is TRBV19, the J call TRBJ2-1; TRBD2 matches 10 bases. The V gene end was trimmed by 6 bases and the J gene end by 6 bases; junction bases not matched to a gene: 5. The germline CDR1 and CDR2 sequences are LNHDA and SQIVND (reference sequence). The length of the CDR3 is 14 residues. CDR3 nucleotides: TGTGCCAGTAGCGGACTAGCGGTTGTCAATGAGCAGTTCTTC. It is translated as CASSGLAVVNEQFF. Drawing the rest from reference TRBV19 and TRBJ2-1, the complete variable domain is DGGITQSPKYLFRKEGQNVTLSCEQNLNHDAMYWYRQDPGQGLRLIYYSQIVNDFQKGDIAEGYSVSREKKESFPLTVTSAQKNPTAFYLCASSGLAVVNEQFFGPGTRLTVL.

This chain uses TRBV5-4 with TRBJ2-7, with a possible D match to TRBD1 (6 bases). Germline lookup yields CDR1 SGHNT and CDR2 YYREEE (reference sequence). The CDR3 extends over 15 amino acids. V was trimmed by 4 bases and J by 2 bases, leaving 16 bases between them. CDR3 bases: TGTGCCAGCAGCCAAGGGGGACAACAGCCCTACGAGCAGTACTTC. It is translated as CASSQGGQQPYEQYF.

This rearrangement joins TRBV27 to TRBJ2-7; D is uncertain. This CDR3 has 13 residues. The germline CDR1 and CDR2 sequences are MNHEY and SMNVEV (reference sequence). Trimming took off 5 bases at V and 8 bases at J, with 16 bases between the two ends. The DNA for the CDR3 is TGTGCCAGCAGTGAGTATGGGCCCGAACAGCAGTACTTC. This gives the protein CASSEYGPEQQYF.

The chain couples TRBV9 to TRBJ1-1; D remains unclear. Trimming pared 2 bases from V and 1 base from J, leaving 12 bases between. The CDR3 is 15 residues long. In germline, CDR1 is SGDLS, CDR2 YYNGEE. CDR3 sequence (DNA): TGTGCCAGCAGCGTGGGCAAGGGTCGGAACACTGAAGCTTTCTTT. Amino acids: CASSVGKGRNTEAFF.

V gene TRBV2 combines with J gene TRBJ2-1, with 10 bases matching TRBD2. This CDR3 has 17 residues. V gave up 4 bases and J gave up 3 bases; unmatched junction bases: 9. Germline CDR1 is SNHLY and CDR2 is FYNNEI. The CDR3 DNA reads TGTGCCAGCAGTGCCCGGGCTAGCGGGAGCAACTACAATGAGCAGTTCTTC. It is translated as CASSARASGSNYNEQFF.

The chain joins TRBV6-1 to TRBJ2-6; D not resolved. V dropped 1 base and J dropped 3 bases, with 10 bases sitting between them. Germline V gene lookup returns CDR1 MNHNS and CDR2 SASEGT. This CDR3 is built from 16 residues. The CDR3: CASSEGLGIGANVLTF. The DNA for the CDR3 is TGTGCCAGCAGTGAAGGATTGGGGATTGGGGCCAACGTCCTGACTTTC.

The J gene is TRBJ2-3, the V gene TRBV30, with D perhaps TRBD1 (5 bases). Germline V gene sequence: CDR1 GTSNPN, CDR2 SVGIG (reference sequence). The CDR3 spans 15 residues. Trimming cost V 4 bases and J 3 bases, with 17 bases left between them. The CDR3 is CAWNRLGARTDTQYF. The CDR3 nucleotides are TGTGCCTGGAACCGACTTGGGGCAAGAACAGATACGCAGTATTTT.

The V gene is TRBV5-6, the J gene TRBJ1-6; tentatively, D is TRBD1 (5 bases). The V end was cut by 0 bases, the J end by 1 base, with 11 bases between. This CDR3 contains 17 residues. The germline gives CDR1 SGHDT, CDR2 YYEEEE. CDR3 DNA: TGTGCCAGCAGCTTGGCGATGGGGGTGTCCTATAATTCACCCCTCCACTTT. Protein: CASSLAMGVSYNSPLHF.

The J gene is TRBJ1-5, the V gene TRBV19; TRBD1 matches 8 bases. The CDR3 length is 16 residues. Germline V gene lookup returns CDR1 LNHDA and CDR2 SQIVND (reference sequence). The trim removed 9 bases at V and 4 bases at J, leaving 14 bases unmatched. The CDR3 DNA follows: TGTGCCAGAAATCCTCTTGGACAGGGACAAAATCAGCCCCAGCATTTT. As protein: CARNPLGQGQNQPQHF.

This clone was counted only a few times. CDR3 in DNA: TGTGCCAGCAGTTCCTCAATACGGGATCAGCCCCAGCATTTT. This encodes CASSSSIRDQPQHF. The gene calls are TRBV6-5 and TRBJ1-5, with no clear D. Germline CDR1 reads MNHEY; CDR2 reads SVGAGI. The CDR3 extends over 14 amino acids. Trimming removed 4 bases from V and 5 bases from J, with 12 bases in between.

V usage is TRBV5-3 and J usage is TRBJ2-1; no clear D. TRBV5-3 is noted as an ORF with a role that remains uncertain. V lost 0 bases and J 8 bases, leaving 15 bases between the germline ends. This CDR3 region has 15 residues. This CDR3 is CARSLVERPSDEQFF. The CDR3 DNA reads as TGTGCCAGAAGCTTGGTGGAGCGTCCGTCAGATGAGCAGTTCTTC.

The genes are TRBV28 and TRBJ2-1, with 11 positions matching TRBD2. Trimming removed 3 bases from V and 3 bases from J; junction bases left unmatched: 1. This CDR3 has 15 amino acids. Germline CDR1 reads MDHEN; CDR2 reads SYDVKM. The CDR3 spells CASSLTSGIYNEQFF. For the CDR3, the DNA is TGTGCCAGCAGTTTGACTAGCGGGATCTACAATGAGCAGTTCTTC.

CDR3 in DNA: TGTGCCAGCAGCAGAGACCCGACCGAAGCCTACGAGCAGTACTTC. Its translation is CASSRDPTEAYEQYF. This chain joins TRBV7-2 and TRBJ2-7; unclear D gene. The CDR3 has 15 residues. With 5 bases removed from V and 2 bases from J, the gap between germline ends came to 16 bases. Germline-derived CDR1 and CDR2 are SGHTA and FQGNSA.

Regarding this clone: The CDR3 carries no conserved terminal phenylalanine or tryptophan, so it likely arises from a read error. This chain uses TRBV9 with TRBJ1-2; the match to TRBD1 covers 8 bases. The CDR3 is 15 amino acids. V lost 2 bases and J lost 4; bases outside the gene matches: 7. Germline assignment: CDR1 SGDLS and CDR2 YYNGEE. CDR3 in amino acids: CASSVEPGQAYGYTL. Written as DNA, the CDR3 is TGTGCCAGCAGCGTCGAACCGGGACAGGCCTATGGCTACACCCTC.

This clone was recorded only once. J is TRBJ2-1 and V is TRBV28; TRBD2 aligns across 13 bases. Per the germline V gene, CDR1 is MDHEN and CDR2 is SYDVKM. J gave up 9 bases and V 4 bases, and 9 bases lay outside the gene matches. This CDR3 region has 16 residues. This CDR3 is CASSSRTSGRKGEQFF. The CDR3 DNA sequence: TGTGCCAGCAGTTCCCGGACTAGCGGGAGAAAGGGTGAGCAGTTCTTC.

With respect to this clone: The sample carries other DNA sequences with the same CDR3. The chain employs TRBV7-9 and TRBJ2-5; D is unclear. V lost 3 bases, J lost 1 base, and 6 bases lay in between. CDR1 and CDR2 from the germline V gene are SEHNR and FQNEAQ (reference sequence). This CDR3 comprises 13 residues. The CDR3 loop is CASSLRGQETQYF. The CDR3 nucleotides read TGTGCCAGCAGCTTGAGAGGCCAAGAGACCCAGTACTTC. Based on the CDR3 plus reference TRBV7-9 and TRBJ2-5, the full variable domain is DTGVSQNPRHKITKRGQNVTFRCDPISEHNRLYWYRQTLGQGPEFLTYFQNEAQLEKSRLLSDRFSAERPKGSFSTLEIQRTEQGDSAMYLCASSLRGQETQYFGPGTRLLVL.

CDR3 sequence reads: CASSDAGHRGYTEAFF. The DNA of the CDR3 is TGTGCCAGCAGTGATGCCGGGCACAGGGGGTACACTGAAGCTTTCTTT. This chain connects TRBV6-1 to TRBJ1-1; TRBD1 matches 8 bases. J was trimmed by 3 bases and V by 3 bases; bases with no gene match: 9. The CDR3 is made up of 16 amino acids. Germline values: CDR1 MNHNS, CDR2 SASEGT.

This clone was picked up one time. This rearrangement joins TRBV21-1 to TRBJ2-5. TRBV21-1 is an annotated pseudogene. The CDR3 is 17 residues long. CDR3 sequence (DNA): TGTGCCAGCAGCCAAGTAGGGTTCTCCGACACACAAGAGACCCAGTACTTC. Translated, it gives CASSQVGFSDTQETQYF.